The next 19 T cell receptor beta chains were all read from a single sample in a study of cytomegalovirus exposure and HLA in healthy donors. The study ran its PCR with 60 Vbeta and 13 Jbeta primers. Measured with immunoSEQ multiplex PCR; TCRdb has only the in-frame clones, and not every one. The table has 110,000 to 150,000 clones, around 10% seen once; the top ten hold 1.8%. Sequencing used PBMCs. All receptors derive from a male donor in good health and CMV-seronegative.

This chain joins TRBV30 and TRBJ2-1; D might be TRBD2 (6 bases). V gave up 4 bases and J gave up 0 bases, with 10 bases separating them. There are 14 residues in the CDR3. CDR1 and CDR2 from the germline V gene are GTSNPN and SVGIG (reference sequence). In nucleotides, the CDR3 is TGTGCCTGGAAGACCGGGAGCTCCTACAATGAGCAGTTCTTC. This sequence encodes CAWKTGSSYNEQFF.

This clone was seen a handful of times. J is TRBJ1-4 and V is TRBV5-1; the D is unclear. Between the trimmed V and J ends, which lost 0 bases and 3 bases, there was a span of 15 bases. This CDR3 is 17 amino acids long. CDR1 is SGHRS, CDR2 YFSETQ, per germline. In DNA form, the CDR3 reads TGCGCCAGCAGCTTGGACAGCCCATTGGCTGCTAATGAAAAACTGTTTTTT. Residues: CASSLDSPLAANEKLFF.

V usage is TRBV27 and J usage is TRBJ2-7; unclear D gene. The V end lost 0 bases, the J end lost 2 bases, and 8 bases lay between the germline ends. Germline V lookup: CDR1 MNHEY, CDR2 SMNVEV (reference sequence). The CDR3 runs 14 residues. In nucleotides, the CDR3 is TGTGCCAGCAGTTTATCCGGAGAGGCCTACGAGCAGTACTTC. It encodes CASSLSGEAYEQYF.

This sequence joins TRBV6-8 and TRBJ2-3; no reliable D call. The germline gives CDR1 MNHGY, CDR2 SAAAGT. V lost 2 bases and J lost 2, with 11 bases in between. The CDR3 consists of 15 residues. CDR3 amino acids: CASSYLGITTDTQYF. DNA for the CDR3: TGTGCCAGCAGTTACCTTGGCATAACCACAGATACGCAGTATTTT.

In DNA form, the CDR3 reads TGCAGCGTTCTACCGGACAGGGGACACACAGATACGCAGTATTTT. This codes for CSVLPDRGHTDTQYF. The chain combines TRBV29-1 with TRBJ2-3; 9 bases align to TRBD1. CDR1 and CDR2 from the germline V gene are SQVTM and ANQGSEA. V lost 5 bases, J lost 2 bases, and 8 bases stayed unmatched. The CDR3 runs to 15 residues.

This clone was seen only a few times. V and J are TRBV29-1 and TRBJ2-6; 8 bases map to TRBD2. Germline lookup yields CDR1 SQVTM and CDR2 ANQGSEA. Germline trimming cut 6 bases from V and 0 bases from J; bases unmatched to any gene: 4. There are 15 residues in the CDR3. CDR3 in DNA: TGCAGCGTCGTCGGGAGGGACTCTGGGGCCAACGTCCTGACTTTC. It specifies CSVVGRDSGANVLTF.

J is TRBJ1-2 and V is TRBV5-1; 8 bases map to TRBD1. The CDR3 covers 16 residues. Germline lookup yields CDR1 SGHRS and CDR2 YFSETQ. Trimming at V came to 0 bases and at J to 4 bases, leaving 8 bases not matched to a gene. CDR3: CASSLGSRGLLYGYTF. DNA for the CDR3: TGCGCCAGCAGCTTGGGGAGCAGGGGGCTTCTCTATGGCTACACCTTC.

This chain uses TRBV5-1 with TRBJ2-7, with 9 positions matching TRBD1. CDR3 length: 19 amino acids. From germline, CDR1 is SGHRS and CDR2 YFSETQ. Trimming removed 4 bases from V and 3 bases from J; junction bases left unmatched: 20. This chain's CDR3 is CASSLSNRGLTAGDYEQYF. The CDR3 DNA follows: TGCGCCAGCAGCCTAAGTAACAGGGGGCTAACCGCGGGGGACTACGAGCAGTACTTC.

The V gene is TRBV11-2, the J gene TRBJ1-6, with D maybe TRBD1 (6 bases). This CDR3 contains 14 residues. The V gene's germline CDR1 is SGHAT and CDR2 FQNNGV. The ends were cut back, 8 bases at V and 5 bases at J, with 13 bases in the middle. The CDR3 region has the DNA TGTGCCAGCCGGGACATAAGGAATAATTCACCCCTCCACTTT. Encoded protein: CASRDIRNNSPLHF.

V and J are TRBV7-9 and TRBJ2-7; D gene ambiguous. The CDR3 contains 11 residues. CDR1 SEHNR and CDR2 FQNEAQ come from the germline V gene (reference sequence). V lost 5 bases and J 5 bases, leaving 7 bases between the germline ends. CDR3 nucleotide sequence: TGTGCCAGCAGCCAGGCCGACGAGCAGTACTTC. This translates into CASSQADEQYF.

The chain carries TRBV6-5 and TRBJ1-2; D is possibly TRBD1 (5 bases). The V and J ends lost 7 bases and 4 bases respectively, with 16 bases between them. The CDR3 is 14 amino acids. Germline CDR1 and CDR2: MNHEY and SVGAGI. The CDR3 DNA sequence: TGTGCCAGCACGCGGCCGGGGGTGGGCTATGGCTACACCTTC. Translated, it gives CASTRPGVGYGYTF.

CDR3 sequence (DNA): TGTGCCAGCGTTGGGGGGAGGGGTGGTAGGGAAAAACTGTTTTTT. Residues: CASVGGRGGREKLFF. The J gene is TRBJ1-4, the V gene TRBV28, with D possibly TRBD1 on 5 matching bases. The germline V and J ends were trimmed by 8 bases and 8 bases, with 21 bases remaining between them. CDR3 size: 15 residues. Germline V gene sequence: CDR1 MDHEN, CDR2 SYDVKM.

The chain carries TRBV10-3 and TRBJ2-2; no reliable D call. The CDR3 length is 16 residues. V lost 0 bases and J 1 base, leaving 9 bases between the germline ends. The germline V gene encodes CDR1 ENHRY and CDR2 SYGVKD. In DNA form, the CDR3 reads TGTGCCATCAGTGAGTCGAGCCTACGGAACACCGGGGAGCTGTTTTTT. Translation: CAISESSLRNTGELFF.

The chain joins TRBV10-3 to TRBJ1-4; 10 positions agree with TRBD1. V was clipped by 5 bases and J by 1 base; unmatched bases: 10. The CDR3 totals 18 residues. The germline V gene has CDR1 ENHRY and CDR2 SYGVKD. The CDR3 DNA reads TGTGCCATCAGTCGGGACAGGGGTCTCTCGGGAACTAATGAAAAACTGTTTTTT. Translating it yields CAISRDRGLSGTNEKLFF.

This clone was counted once. A read error may produce the germline difference seen at one junction end. The chain uses TRBV5-4 and TRBJ1-1, with TRBD1 matching over 7 bases. CDR3 size: 14 residues. The germline V gene encodes CDR1 SGHNT and CDR2 YYREEE (reference sequence). The CDR3 loop is CASGFRQGVIEAFF. CDR3 nucleotides: TGTGCCAGCGGCTTCAGGCAGGGGGTTATTGAAGCTTTCTTT.

The chain links TRBV4-2 to TRBJ2-3; TRBD1 agrees at 10 bases. The germline CDR1 and CDR2 sequences are LGHNA and YNFKEQ. CDR3 length equals 15 residues. The trim removed 1 base at V and 3 bases at J, leaving 1 base unmatched. In DNA form, the CDR3 reads TGTGCCAGCAGCCAAGGACAGGGGGCGACAGATACGCAGTATTTT. Translating it yields CASSQGQGATDTQYF.

The CDR3 bases are TGTGCCAGCAGCTCCCACAGCCCGTACATTATGAACACTGAAGCTTTCTTT. Protein: CASSSHSPYIMNTEAFF. This chain connects TRBV28 to TRBJ1-1; the D is unclear. The ends were cut back, 6 bases at V and 0 bases at J, with 20 bases in the middle. The germline V gene encodes CDR1 MDHEN and CDR2 SYDVKM. The length of the CDR3 is 17 residues.

The CDR3 DNA reads TGTGCCAGCAGCCGCCGGGCAGGGGCTTTCGCTGAAGCTTTCTTT. It specifies CASSRRAGAFAEAFF. The rearrangement uses TRBV28 and TRBJ1-1, with D tentatively TRBD1 (6 bases). With 6 bases removed from V and 6 bases from J, the gap between germline ends came to 20 bases. Germline V lookup: CDR1 MDHEN, CDR2 SYDVKM. There are 15 residues in the CDR3. Full variable domain (remainder filled in from reference TRBV28 and TRBJ1-1): DVKVTQSSRYLVKRTGEKVFLECVQDMDHENMFWYRQDPGLGLRLIYFSYDVKMKEKGDIPEGYSVSREKKERFSLILESASTNQTSMYLCASSRRAGAFAEAFFGQGTRLTVV.

The gene calls are TRBV4-2 and TRBJ1-3; 7 nucleotides line up with TRBD1. V was pared by 3 bases and J by 2 bases, with 10 bases of the junction left unmatched. From germline, CDR1 is LGHNA and CDR2 YNFKEQ. The CDR3 is 17 residues long. The DNA for the CDR3 is TGTGCCAGCAGCCACCTCACAGAGGGGGCTGCTGGAAACACCATATATTTT. It translates to CASSHLTEGAAGNTIYF.